This T cell receptor (beta chain) was identified in a study of blood T cell repertoires in COVID-19. Data came from immunoSEQ multiplex PCR; TCRdb stores just in-frame clones and leaves some out. In the table there are 200,000 to 250,000 clones, about 85% of which are singletons. Germline trimming cut 4 bases from V and 11 bases from J; bases unmatched to any gene: 5. CDR3 length equals 13 residues. Germline V CDR1 and CDR2: LGHDT, YNNKEL (reference sequence). The chain combines TRBV3-1 (or the pseudogene TRBV3-2) with TRBJ2-1; 10 bases are a match to TRBD2. The TCR originated in a man in his thirties or forties who had recovered from COVID-19. Material: PBMCs or T cells enriched from blood (not recorded which). The CDR3 coding sequence is TGTGCCAGCAGCCGACTAGCGGGCGCCCAGCAGTTCTTC. This codes for CASSRLAGAQQFF.